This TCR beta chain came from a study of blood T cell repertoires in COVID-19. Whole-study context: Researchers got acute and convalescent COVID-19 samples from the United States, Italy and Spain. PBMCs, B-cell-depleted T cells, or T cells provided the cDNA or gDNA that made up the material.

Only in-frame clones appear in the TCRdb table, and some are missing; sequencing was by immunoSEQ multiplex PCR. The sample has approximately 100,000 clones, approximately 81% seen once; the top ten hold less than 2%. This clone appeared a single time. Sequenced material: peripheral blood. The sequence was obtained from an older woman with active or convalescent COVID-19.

CDR3 nucleotides: TGTGCCAGCAGTTTATTTGCGTTGGCAGGGGAAGGAGGTGGCTACACCTTC. As protein: CASSLFALAGEGGGYTF. J is TRBJ1-2 and V is TRBV28; D is perhaps TRBD1 (6 bases). Trimming left V 1 base short and J 7 bases short, with 22 bases between. CDR3 length: 17 amino acids. CDR1 is MDHEN, CDR2 SYDVKM, per germline.